The source of this T cell receptor beta chain is a study of identical twins. A few counts support this clonotype. The antigen is undetermined. The CDR3 sequence is 16 residues long. The V end lost 0 bases, the J end lost 4 bases, and 16 bases lay between the germline ends. Germline V CDR1 and CDR2: LGHNA, YSLEER. TCRdb re-derived calls from the 5' RACE reads in MiXCR, one entry per CDR3 protein. The sample carries about 790,000 distinct CDR3 sequences, 15% to 20% recorded once. Points from the study as a whole: Excess sharing between twins was weaker in beta out-of-frame sequences.

The sample was also linked to a second study, of T cells expressing NK-cell markers. Per that study: For about six donors, the dominant NKG2C+ clonotypes made up roughly 1.0-7.5% of their CD8+ T cells.

The rearrangement uses TRBV4-3 and TRBJ2-7; D unresolved. The specimen was PBMCs. The source of this sequence is a woman aged 18-30 years in good health. The CDR3 loop reads CASSQDSAWAIYEQYF. The CDR3 DNA reads TGCGCCAGCAGCCAAGATTCGGCCTGGGCGATTTACGAGCAGTACTTC.